Below, 22 T cell receptor beta chains from the same sample are listed, as sequenced in a study of blood T cell repertoires in COVID-19. Method: immunoSEQ multiplex PCR; TCRdb's copy keeps in-frame clones and lacks some. The table lists hundreds of thousands of clones, 75% to 90% of them singletons. The sequenced sample was peripheral blood. These receptors all stem from a woman aged 30 to 39 with active or convalescent COVID-19.

The chain uses TRBV4-1 and TRBJ2-1; 12 bases agree with TRBD2. V was clipped by 4 bases and J by 7 bases; unmatched bases: 5. Per germline, CDR1 MGHRA and CDR2 YSYEKL. CDR3 length: 15 amino acids. In DNA, the CDR3 is TGCGCCAGCAGCCGAGGACTAGCGGGAATAAATGAGCAGTTCTTC. Translating gives CASSRGLAGINEQFF.

This rearrangement joins TRBV10-2 to TRBJ1-2; TRBD1 aligns across 7 bases. V lost 5 bases and J lost 2; bases outside the gene matches: 5. The CDR3 covers 14 residues. Germline V gene lookup returns CDR1 WSHSY and CDR2 SAAADI. This chain's CDR3 is CASSSQQGNYGYTF. In nucleotides, the CDR3 is TGCGCCAGCAGTTCACAACAGGGGAACTATGGCTACACCTTC.

The rearrangement uses TRBV13 and TRBJ2-3, with 15 bases that match TRBD2. Trimming removed 4 bases from V and 4 bases from J; junction bases left unmatched: 12. The CDR3 is 19 amino acids. CDR1 and CDR2 from the germline V gene are PRHDT and FYEKMQ (reference sequence). CDR3: CASSSGLAGGSGVSDTQYF. CDR3 nucleotides: TGTGCCAGCAGCTCGGGACTAGCGGGGGGCTCGGGTGTCTCAGATACGCAGTATTTT.

This chain joins TRBV4-1 and TRBJ2-3, with TRBD1 matching over 7 bases. CDR3 length: 16 amino acids. Per germline, CDR1 MGHRA and CDR2 YSYEKL. With 3 bases clipped from V and 0 bases from J, the junction kept 6 bases outside the gene matches. The DNA of the CDR3 is TGCGCCAGCAGCCATCCCAGGACAGGCAGCACAGATACGCAGTATTTT. Protein product: CASSHPRTGSTDTQYF.

The gene calls are TRBV5-5 and TRBJ2-7; D might be TRBD2 (5 bases). The CDR3 length is 14 residues. Trimming pared 4 bases from V and 3 bases from J, leaving 14 bases between. CDR1 SGHKS and CDR2 YYEKEE come from the germline V gene (reference sequence). DNA for the CDR3: TGTGCCAGCAGCGGAACCATCGGAGGCTACGAGCAGTACTTC. This encodes CASSGTIGGYEQYF.

This sequence joins TRBV6-1 and TRBJ2-1; TRBD2 matches 11 bases. Germline V CDR1 and CDR2: MNHNS, SASEGT. J gave up 8 bases and V 0 bases, and 12 bases lay outside the gene matches. The CDR3 is 18 residues long. In nucleotides, the CDR3 is TGTGCCAGCAGTGAAGCCGGCGGTACTAGCGGGAGTTTCGATGAGCAGTTCTTC. It yields the protein CASSEAGGTSGSFDEQFF.

This clone has more than one count but fewer than ten. This chain uses TRBV15 with TRBJ2-7; D call uncertain. This CDR3 is built from 17 residues. Trimming removed 3 bases at V and 0 bases at J, with 18 bases between. In germline, CDR1 is LNHNV, CDR2 YYDKDF (reference sequence). The CDR3 sequence is CATSRIRLNFNSYEQYF. CDR3 DNA: TGTGCCACCAGCAGGATCCGACTCAACTTCAACTCCTACGAGCAGTACTTC.

In DNA form, the CDR3 reads TGTGCCAGCAGCTTTCAACTATCAGATACGCAGTATTTT. Amino acids: CASSFQLSDTQYF. The chain couples TRBV7-7 to TRBJ2-3; D is unresolved. Trimming cost V 3 bases and J 4 bases, with 8 bases left between them. This CDR3 is 13 amino acids long. Germline CDR1 and CDR2: SSHAT and FNYEAQ (reference sequence).

This clone appeared a single time. This sequence joins TRBV5-8 and TRBJ1-6; unclear D gene. The V end lost 6 bases, the J end lost 0 bases, and 13 bases lay between the germline ends. The CDR3 has 16 residues. Per the germline V gene, CDR1 is SGHTS and CDR2 is YDEGEE. CDR3 DNA: TGTGCCAGCAAGTCCCCGCCCGGCTCCTATAATTCACCCCTCCACTTT. This translates into CASKSPPGSYNSPLHF.

The chain couples TRBV6-6 to TRBJ2-7, with D tentatively TRBD2 (5 bases). CDR1 is MNHNY and CDR2 is SVGAGI in the germline V gene (reference sequence). V was trimmed by 4 bases and J by 1 base, leaving 14 bases between them. The CDR3 length is 15 residues. CDR3 nucleotides: TGTGCCAGCAGTTCAGGACTTGACTCTTCCTACGAGCAGTACTTC. This gives the protein CASSSGLDSSYEQYF.

This clone was detected only a few times. The rearrangement joins TRBV27 to TRBJ1-5; the match to TRBD1 covers 8 bases. Germline assignment: CDR1 MNHEY and CDR2 SMNVEV (reference sequence). V shed 3 bases, J shed 1 base, and the junction held 8 bases outside the gene matches. CDR3 length equals 17 residues. This CDR3 is CASSFSGGVESNQPQHF. CDR3 nucleotide sequence: TGTGCCAGCAGTTTTTCAGGGGGCGTAGAAAGCAATCAGCCCCAGCATTTT.

The rearrangement links TRBV19 to TRBJ1-4; D remains unclear. CDR1 and CDR2 (germline): LNHDA, SQIVND (reference sequence). With 7 bases removed from V and 0 bases from J, the gap between germline ends came to 18 bases. This CDR3 is built from 17 residues. CDR3 nucleotide sequence: TGTGCCAGTAACCCGCCCCCGGAGATCGCAACTAATGAAAAACTGTTTTTT. Protein product: CASNPPPEIATNEKLFF.

A remark on this clone: The final CDR3 position lacks the conserved phenylalanine or tryptophan, pointing to a likely read error. The V gene is TRBV4-1, the J gene TRBJ2-2, with TRBD1 matching over 8 bases. The CDR3 consists of 14 residues. Germline V gives CDR1 MGHRA, CDR2 YSYEKL. The V segment lost 1 base and the J segment 8 bases; nucleotides outside the gene matches: 3. The DNA of the CDR3 is TGCGCCAGCAGCCAAGGACAGGGGCTAGGGGAGCTGTTTTCT. Translation gives CASSQGQGLGELFS.

This sequence joins TRBV6-5 and TRBJ2-2, with D perhaps TRBD2 (6 bases). The CDR3 is 14 amino acids. Germline assignment: CDR1 MNHEY and CDR2 SVGAGI. V lost 7 bases and J 4 bases, leaving 13 bases between the germline ends. This CDR3 reads CASNPMGGTGELFF. The CDR3 region has the DNA TGTGCCAGCAATCCAATGGGGGGCACCGGGGAGCTGTTTTTT.

This chain uses TRBV28 with TRBJ1-3, with D hard to call. V lost 7 bases and J 1 base, leaving 8 bases between the germline ends. This CDR3 has 13 amino acids. Germline values: CDR1 MDHEN, CDR2 SYDVKM. CDR3 residues: CASNRVSGNTIYF. The CDR3 DNA sequence: TGTGCCAGCAACCGGGTTTCTGGAAACACCATATATTTT.

J is TRBJ1-1 and V is TRBV19; possibly TRBD1 for D (5 bases). Germline V gene data show CDR1 as LNHDA and CDR2 as SQIVND (reference sequence). Trimming removed 7 bases at V and 6 bases at J, with 9 bases between. The CDR3 consists of 11 residues. CDR3 protein: CASTGISEAFF. DNA for the CDR3: TGTGCCAGTACAGGGATATCTGAAGCTTTCTTT.

This rearrangement joins TRBV7-7 to TRBJ2-1; a possible D gene is TRBD1 (6 bases). The CDR3 runs to 13 residues. CDR1 and CDR2 from the germline V gene are SSHAT and FNYEAQ (reference sequence). V was clipped by 3 bases and J by 7 bases, with 10 bases between them. The CDR3 DNA reads as TGTGCCAGCAGCTTTGACAGGCAAAATGAGCAGTTCTTC. The encoded protein is CASSFDRQNEQFF. Together with reference TRBV7-7 and TRBJ2-1, the CDR3 gives the full variable domain: GAGVSQSPRYKVTKRGQDVTLRCDPISSHATLYWYQQALGQGPEFLTYFNYEAQPDKSGLPSDRFSAERPEGSISTLTIQRTEQRDSAMYRCASSFDRQNEQFFGPGTRLTVL.

This clone was observed a single time. J is TRBJ2-7 and V is TRBV29-1; TRBD1 aligns across 7 bases. Unmatched junction bases numbered 10, after V lost 5 bases and J lost 3 bases. This CDR3 spans 14 amino acids. Germline V gene lookup returns CDR1 SQVTM and CDR2 ANQGSEA. CDR3 residues: CSVLTGTAYYEQYF. CDR3 nucleotides: TGCAGCGTTCTCACCGGGACAGCGTACTACGAGCAGTACTTC.

Note on this clone: At one boundary the junction diverges from the germline segment, which might be a read error. This chain connects TRBV2 to TRBJ2-7; the match to TRBD2 covers 10 bases. The CDR3 runs 14 residues. Germline CDR1 and CDR2: SNHLY and FYNNEI. CDR3 in amino acids: CASSVLSGGDAPHF. CDR3 DNA sequence: TGTGCCAGCAGTGTTTTGAGCGGGGGGGACGCCCCGCACTTC.

The rearrangement links TRBV4-1 to TRBJ2-5; D is ambiguous. Germline assignment: CDR1 MGHRA and CDR2 YSYEKL. V gave up 7 bases and J gave up 0 bases, with 12 bases separating them. This CDR3 comprises 14 residues. The CDR3: CASTFDLYQETQYF. The CDR3 DNA follows: TGCGCCAGCACCTTTGACTTGTACCAAGAGACCCAGTACTTC.

This rearrangement joins TRBV7-2 to TRBJ1-1; 10 positions match TRBD1. Germline V CDR1 and CDR2: SGHTA, FQGNSA. This CDR3 is 19 amino acids long. J lost 4 bases, V lost 4 bases, and 18 bases had no gene match. In DNA form, the CDR3 reads TGTGCCAGCAGCTCCCGGGCGGGGACAGGGGACCGCGGGTCCACTGAAGCTTTCTTT. Translating gives CASSSRAGTGDRGSTEAFF.

The chain uses TRBV6-1 and TRBJ1-4, with TRBD1 as a possible D gene (6 bases). Germline V gene sequence: CDR1 MNHNS, CDR2 SASEGT. There are 14 residues in the CDR3. V shed 3 bases and J shed 8 bases, with 13 bases lying between them. Here the CDR3 reads CASSDTGRGEKLFF. CDR3 sequence (DNA): TGTGCCAGCAGTGATACAGGGCGAGGGGAAAAACTGTTTTTT.